Shown below are 28 T cell receptor beta chains from a single sample sequenced in a study of blood T cell repertoires in COVID-19. Profiled with immunoSEQ multiplex PCR; TCRdb holds only in-frame clones, not every one. The sample contains 63,000 or so clones, roughly 82% of which appear only once. Source material: peripheral blood. Source of these receptors: a man aged 80 or over with active COVID-19.

The gene calls are TRBV12-3 or TRBV12-4 and TRBJ2-3; D might be TRBD2 (5 bases). The CDR3 consists of 13 residues. V lost 3 bases, J lost 5 bases, and 9 bases lay in between. CDR3 region: CASSFGGKDTQYF. The CDR3 nucleotides are TGTGCCAGCAGTTTCGGAGGAAAAGATACGCAGTATTTT.

The chain links TRBV20-1 to TRBJ2-1; 7 bases are a match to TRBD1. CDR3 length equals 11 residues. V shed 5 bases, J shed 9 bases, and the junction held 4 bases outside the gene matches. Germline values: CDR1 DFQATT, CDR2 SNEGSKA (reference sequence). The CDR3 region has the DNA TGCAGTGCTGGGACAGTTGTTGAGCAGTTCTTC. Translating gives CSAGTVVEQFF.

The DNA of the CDR3 is TGTGCCAGCAGTTCCCGGGGGGGGGACGGAGGAAACACCATATATTTT. The encoded protein is CASSSRGGDGGNTIYF. The chain couples TRBV27 to TRBJ1-3; TRBD1 might be the D (5 bases). V lost 4 bases to trimming and J lost 4 bases, with 17 bases between them. The CDR3 consists of 16 residues. Germline V gene sequence: CDR1 MNHEY, CDR2 SMNVEV (reference sequence).

The chain couples TRBV19 to TRBJ1-2, with 8 bases fitting TRBD1. The CDR3 has 15 amino acids. V shed 6 bases and J 2 bases; nucleotides not matched to a gene: 8. The germline V gene encodes CDR1 LNHDA and CDR2 SQIVND (reference sequence). The CDR3 loop reads CASSGGRGQNYGYTF. For the CDR3, the DNA is TGTGCCAGTAGCGGTGGCAGGGGGCAAAACTATGGCTACACCTTC.

The chain carries TRBV6-5 and TRBJ1-2, with 7 bases aligning to TRBD1. V lost 6 bases, J lost 7 bases, and 2 bases stayed unmatched. Germline V gives CDR1 MNHEY, CDR2 SVGAGI. CDR3 length: 11 amino acids. The CDR3 loop reads CASRRQGGYTF. The CDR3 bases are TGTGCCAGCAGGAGACAGGGTGGCTACACCTTC.

The rearrangement links TRBV24-1 to TRBJ2-3, with 9 bases identical to TRBD2. Germline V gene data show CDR1 as KGHDR and CDR2 as SFDVKD. Germline trimming cut 10 bases from V and 6 bases from J; bases unmatched to any gene: 10. The CDR3 spans 14 residues. CDR3 in amino acids: CATPRGREGDTQYF. For the CDR3, the DNA is TGTGCCACGCCGAGGGGGCGGGAGGGGGATACGCAGTATTTT.

The table lists this clone with a few counts. The V call is TRBV6-2 or TRBV6-3, the J call TRBJ1-2, with a tentative D call TRBD1 (5 bases). CDR3 length: 14 amino acids. V was clipped by 4 bases and J by 0 bases, with 9 bases between them. CDR1 is MNHEY and CDR2 is SVGEGT in the germline V gene. CDR3: CASSSRTTNYGYTF. For the CDR3, the DNA is TGTGCCAGCAGTTCGCGGACAACTAACTATGGCTACACCTTC.

This clone was recorded only once. The chain has TRBV19 and TRBJ1-2; 8 bases are shared with TRBD1. The CDR3 runs to 13 residues. Germline CDR1 reads LNHDA; CDR2 reads SQIVND (reference sequence). The junction had 4 bases not matched to a gene; V was cut back by 6 bases and J by 4 bases. This chain's CDR3 is CASRTGVGYGYTF. CDR3 coding DNA: TGTGCCAGTAGGACAGGGGTTGGCTATGGCTACACCTTC.

This chain links TRBV9 with TRBJ2-1, with 14 bases lining up with TRBD2. The V gene end was trimmed by 4 bases and the J gene end by 9 bases; junction bases not matched to a gene: 15. The CDR3 consists of 18 residues. The germline gives CDR1 SGDLS, CDR2 YYNGEE. The DNA of the CDR3 is TGTGCCAGCAGCTCACGCCGTGGGACTAGCGGGAGCATAGGTGAGCAGTTCTTC. Translated: CASSSRRGTSGSIGEQFF.

The rearrangement joins TRBV28 to TRBJ1-1; 7 bases agree with TRBD1. CDR1 and CDR2 from the germline V gene are MDHEN and SYDVKM. There are 12 residues in the CDR3. V dropped 4 bases and J dropped 8; count of bases not matched to a gene: 4. The CDR3 coding sequence is TGTGCCAGCAGTTGGTCACAGGGGGAAGCTTTCTTT. It yields the protein CASSWSQGEAFF.

The rearrangement links TRBV30 to TRBJ2-6; 10 bases map to TRBD1. V gave up 5 bases and J gave up 0 bases; unmatched junction bases: 10. CDR1 is GTSNPN, CDR2 SVGIG, per germline (reference sequence). This CDR3 region has 18 residues. As DNA, the CDR3 is TGTGCCTGGGGGCGACCGGGACAGGGGATCTCTGGGGCCAACGTCCTGACTTTC. Translated, it gives CAWGRPGQGISGANVLTF. Combining the CDR3 with reference TRBV30 and TRBJ2-6 gives the whole variable domain SQTIHQWPATLVQPVGSPLSLECTVEGTSNPNLYWYRQAAGRGLQLLFYSVGIGQISSEVPQNLSASRPQDRQFILSSKKLLLSDSGFYLCAWGRPGQGISGANVLTFGAGSRLTVL.

This clone was observed a handful of times. This rearrangement joins TRBV6-4 to TRBJ2-3; D gene ambiguous. CDR1 and CDR2 from the germline V gene are MRHNA and SNTAGT. Trimming shortened V by 0 bases and J by 3 bases, and 4 bases separated the two germline ends. The CDR3 length is 13 residues. The CDR3 protein is CASSDSYTDTQYF. The DNA of the CDR3 is TGTGCCAGCAGTGACTCCTATACAGATACGCAGTATTTT.

CDR3 DNA: TGCGCCAGCAGCTTGGCCCTAGCGGGGGCCACAGAGACCCAGTACTTC. Translated: CASSLALAGATETQYF. V and J are TRBV5-1 and TRBJ2-5, with 10 bases matching TRBD2. The CDR3 length is 16 residues. V was clipped by 0 bases and J by 4 bases; unmatched bases: 6. Germline loops: CDR1 SGHRS, CDR2 YFSETQ.

The chain joins TRBV4-2 to TRBJ1-1, with 8 bases fitting TRBD1. With 4 bases clipped from V and 4 bases from J, the junction kept 8 bases outside the gene matches. From germline, CDR1 is LGHNA and CDR2 YNFKEQ. The CDR3 consists of 15 residues. CDR3 amino acids: CASSLKTGEGTEAFF. As DNA, the CDR3 is TGTGCCAGCAGCCTGAAGACAGGGGAGGGCACTGAAGCTTTCTTT.

J is TRBJ2-7 and V is TRBV29-1, with D possibly TRBD2 on 6 matching bases. The germline V and J ends were trimmed by 6 bases and 1 base, with 16 bases remaining between them. The V gene's germline CDR1 is SQVTM and CDR2 ANQGSEA. The CDR3 length is 14 residues. CDR3: CSVAPTRGSYEQYF. In nucleotides, the CDR3 is TGCAGCGTGGCACCGACTAGAGGTTCCTACGAGCAGTACTTC.

The V gene is TRBV27, the J gene TRBJ1-1; TRBD1 matches 10 bases. From germline, CDR1 is MNHEY and CDR2 SMNVEV (reference sequence). Germline trimming cut 6 bases from V and 0 bases from J; bases unmatched to any gene: 1. The CDR3 sequence is 14 residues long. The CDR3 sequence is CASRGQGVNTEAFF. CDR3 nucleotides: TGTGCCAGCAGAGGACAGGGGGTGAACACTGAAGCTTTCTTT.

J is TRBJ1-4 and V is TRBV28; D unclear. The CDR3 is made up of 13 amino acids. V was shortened by 5 bases and J by 5 bases, with 9 bases between the two germline ends. Germline values: CDR1 MDHEN, CDR2 SYDVKM. CDR3 sequence (DNA): TGTGCCAGCAGTCGACCCGGGAATGAAAAACTGTTTTTT. Amino acid sequence: CASSRPGNEKLFF.

The genes are TRBV5-4 and TRBJ2-7; 10 positions agree with TRBD2. Losses at the gene ends were 0 bases for V and 0 bases for J; bases not matched to a gene: 0. CDR1 is SGHNT, CDR2 YYREEE, per germline (reference sequence). There are 15 residues in the CDR3. The CDR3 DNA reads as TGTGCCAGCAGCTTGGGACTAGCGGGCTCCTACGAGCAGTACTTC. Translation: CASSLGLAGSYEQYF.

This chain connects TRBV6-6 to TRBJ1-2; tentative D call: TRBD1 (6 bases). This CDR3 region has 14 residues. V gave up 6 bases and J gave up 0 bases, with 11 bases separating them. The germline V gene has CDR1 MNHNY and CDR2 SVGAGI (reference sequence). The CDR3 spells CASRDRATNYGYTF. CDR3 DNA sequence: TGTGCCAGCAGGGACAGAGCCACTAACTATGGCTACACCTTC.

The CDR3 DNA follows: TGCGCCAGCAGCCGCGAGACAGTATCAGATACGCAGTATTTT. Protein sequence: CASSRETVSDTQYF. The V call is TRBV5-1, the J call TRBJ2-3; a possible D gene is TRBD1 (5 bases). Germline V lookup: CDR1 SGHRS, CDR2 YFSETQ. V was trimmed by 4 bases and J by 4 bases, leaving 13 bases between them. CDR3 length: 14 amino acids. The whole variable domain, remainder taken from reference TRBV5-1 and TRBJ2-3, is KAGVTQTPRYLIKTRGQQVTLSCSPISGHRSVSWYQQTPGQGLQFLFEYFSETQRNKGNFPGRFSGRQFSNSRSEMNVSTLELGDSALYLCASSRETVSDTQYFGPGTRLTVL.

The rearrangement joins TRBV9 to TRBJ1-3, with D hard to call. The germline V gene encodes CDR1 SGDLS and CDR2 YYNGEE. CDR3 length: 15 amino acids. The ends were cut back, 0 bases at V and 1 base at J, with 8 bases in the middle. The CDR3 reads CASSVGSGSGNTIYF. For the CDR3, the DNA is TGTGCCAGCAGCGTAGGTTCGGGGTCTGGAAACACCATATATTTT.

The chain couples TRBV4-3 to TRBJ1-2, with TRBD1 matching 7 bases. This CDR3 spans 13 amino acids. Trimming at V came to 1 base and at J to 5 bases, leaving 1 base not matched to a gene. Looked up from germline, CDR1 is LGHNA and CDR2 is YSLEER. For the CDR3, the DNA is TGCGCCAGCAGCCAAGGACAGGGTTATGGCTACACCTTC. Encoded protein: CASSQGQGYGYTF.

The chain couples TRBV9 to TRBJ2-1, with D tentatively TRBD2 (6 bases). The germline CDR1 and CDR2 sequences are SGDLS and YYNGEE. The length of the CDR3 is 14 residues. Trimming pared 2 bases from V and 8 bases from J, leaving 14 bases between. The CDR3 DNA reads as TGTGCCAGCAGCGTCACCGGGACTGTCGATGAGCAGTTCTTC. Translating it yields CASSVTGTVDEQFF.

This clone was detected only a few times. The V gene is TRBV6-2 or TRBV6-3, the J gene TRBJ2-2, with D perhaps TRBD1 (6 bases). The CDR3 has 16 amino acids. Trimming shortened V by 5 bases and J by 1 base, and 14 bases separated the two germline ends. Germline CDR1 is MNHEY and CDR2 is SVGEGT. This CDR3 reads CASSHTGDKNTGELFF. The CDR3 nucleotides read TGTGCCAGCAGTCACACCGGGGACAAGAACACCGGGGAGCTGTTTTTT.

V is TRBV5-6 and J is TRBJ1-1; no clear D gene. The CDR3 has 12 residues. The germline V and J ends were trimmed by 2 bases and 4 bases, with 6 bases remaining between them. The V gene's germline CDR1 is SGHDT and CDR2 YYEEEE. CDR3 protein: CASSFVSTEAFF. In DNA, the CDR3 is TGTGCCAGCAGCTTCGTGAGCACTGAAGCTTTCTTT.

The CDR3: CATSDATRLAGGFDEQFF. CDR3 DNA: TGTGCCACCAGTGATGCAACGAGACTAGCGGGGGGATTCGATGAGCAGTTCTTC. The chain has TRBV24-1 and TRBJ2-1; TRBD2 agrees at 13 bases. Germline V CDR1 and CDR2: KGHDR, SFDVKD. The CDR3 sequence is 18 residues long. The V and J ends lost 3 bases and 8 bases, in that order; junction bases with no gene match: 12.

The rearrangement uses TRBV5-6 and TRBJ2-1; D may be TRBD1 (6 bases). CDR3 length equals 16 residues. The germline gives CDR1 SGHDT, CDR2 YYEEEE. V lost 5 bases, J lost 3 bases, and 18 bases lay in between. CDR3 DNA: TGTGCCAGCAGGACTGACCTCAGGGGCGGCTACAATGAGCAGTTCTTC. This sequence encodes CASRTDLRGGYNEQFF.

The chain joins TRBV19 to TRBJ1-6, with 8 bases aligning to TRBD1. The CDR3 covers 15 residues. V lost 4 bases to trimming and J lost 7 bases; unmatched junction nucleotides: 6. CDR1 and CDR2 (germline): LNHDA, SQIVND (reference sequence). CDR3 DNA sequence: TGTGCCAGTAGTAAGAGACAGGGGCCAAATTCACCCCTCCACTTT. This codes for CASSKRQGPNSPLHF. Variable domain in full (rest from reference TRBV19 and TRBJ1-6): DGGITQSPKYLFRKEGQNVTLSCEQNLNHDAMYWYRQDPGQGLRLIYYSQIVNDFQKGDIAEGYSVSREKKESFPLTVTSAQKNPTAFYLCASSKRQGPNSPLHFGNGTRLTVT.